These T cell receptor beta chains were read from a single sample in a study of blood T cell repertoires in COVID-19. Method: immunoSEQ multiplex PCR; TCRdb's copy keeps in-frame clones and lacks some. The sample lists 25,000 to 30,000 clones, about nine tenths occurring once. The sequenced sample consisted of peripheral blood. Receptors originate from a human donor in a cohort sampled during active COVID-19. CDR3s leave out the opening cysteine and the closing phenylalanine or tryptophan. Fields, in order: V gene, clone size, J gene, CDR3 protein. For some rows the clone size is stated as once, few or many, or as a class when expanded; others skip it.

>TRBV6-5|.|TRBJ1-3
ASSPDRGGNTIY
>TRBV9|.|TRBJ2-3
ASSVVGPGYTQY
>TRBV6-2/TRBV6-3|.|TRBJ2-1
ASSAPGLDINEQF
>TRBV11-2|.|TRBJ1-1
ASSLVPGTGEGNTEAF
>TRBV3-1/TRBV3-2|.|TRBJ1-4
ASSQVGRGLGEKLF
>TRBV30|.|TRBJ2-6
AWDRGLGANVLT
>TRBV28|.|TRBJ2-1
ASSLGQGSEQF
>TRBV3-1/TRBV3-2|.|TRBJ1-2
ASSQDGRAGYT
>TRBV29-1|.|TRBJ1-1
SGRTGGNTEAF
>TRBV5-4|.|TRBJ1-4
ASSSNRATNEKLF
>TRBV2|few|TRBJ2-7
ASRLTRGSYEQY
>TRBV7-2|once|TRBJ2-7
ASSTRPGTDYEQY
>TRBV25-1|.|TRBJ1-4
ASSPRPQGAGEKLF
>TRBV3-1/TRBV3-2|.|TRBJ2-7
ASSQDYRQGNEQY
>TRBV12-3/TRBV12-4|.|TRBJ2-5
ASSFSGGETQY
>TRBV28|.|TRBJ2-1
ASSLSSGGAHSYNEQF
>TRBV7-8|.|TRBJ2-3
ASSLGYAGITDTQY
>TRBV27|.|TRBJ1-1
ASSLLGTGTEAF
>TRBV18|.|TRBJ2-1
ASSPQQRLITDEQF
>TRBV2|once|TRBJ2-2
ASSWMAGGITGELF
>TRBV5-1|.|TRBJ1-4
ASSLDPTGAATNEKLF
>TRBV3-1/TRBV3-2|.|TRBJ2-7
ASSQEIQGPYEQY
>TRBV7-6|.|TRBJ1-1
ASSLGTANTEAF
>TRBV6-2/TRBV6-3|.|TRBJ2-7
ASSLTGGGTYEQY
>TRBV2|.|TRBJ1-4
ASSPGRQGKKLF
>TRBV5-1|.|TRBJ1-6
ASRPTPGTINSPLH
>TRBV12-3/TRBV12-4|once|TRBJ1-1
ASSLGQNTEAF
>TRBV4-2|.|TRBJ2-5
ASSQFRTSGGADETQY
>TRBV6-5|.|TRBJ2-2
ASSLGGVTGELF
>TRBV30|once|TRBJ2-3
AWSVPLAGGPDTQY
>TRBV3-1/TRBV3-2|.|TRBJ1-3
ASSHSVSGNTIY
>TRBV19|few|TRBJ2-3
ASSINRISDTQY
>TRBV29-1|.|TRBJ2-2
SARQGATWELF
>TRBV14|.|TRBJ2-7
ASSQGGLAASYEQY
>TRBV28|.|TRBJ2-5
ASSLTLAGSSKQETQY
>TRBV3-1/TRBV3-2|.|TRBJ1-2
ASSQDSGDRYGYT
>TRBV15|.|TRBJ2-4
ATRDQGTLAKNIQY
>TRBV7-2|.|TRBJ2-1
ASSKGLAGGTNEQF
>TRBV6-2/TRBV6-3|.|TRBJ2-1
ASSYFTRQGKF
>TRBV6-6|.|TRBJ2-7
ASSYVGGHYEQY
>TRBV6-2/TRBV6-3|.|TRBJ2-7
ASSYEGRDGSSYEQY
>TRBV2|once|TRBJ1-5
ASSPTGGQPQH
>TRBV6-2/TRBV6-3|.|TRBJ2-3
ASSYPADTQY
>TRBV2|.|TRBJ2-7
ASSPVRSEQY
>TRBV5-1|.|TRBJ2-3
ASSAQLTDTQY
>TRBV9|.|TRBJ2-3
ASSGTSGETTDTQY
>TRBV7-8|.|TRBJ2-5
ASSLVYSETQY
>TRBV6-4|once|TRBJ1-5
ASSDRGQGFSNQPQH
>TRBV4-2|.|TRBJ2-7
ASSQEQGRTYEQY
>TRBV7-9|.|TRBJ2-5
ASSLKASVRETQY
>TRBV6-1|.|TRBJ1-5
ASSGPRGEVNQPQH
>TRBV4-3|.|TRBJ1-1
ASSPSLVTEAF
>TRBV6-5|few|TRBJ1-5
ASGTANNQPQH